These 30 T cell receptor beta chains were sequenced from one sample in a study of shared clonotypes between healthy human individuals (dated by TCRdb to about 2020). The library was generated by the immunoSEQ multiplex PCR assay. Here the immuneACCESS table is served through TCRdb, limited to in-frame sequences with V and J called. Missing clones are a known gap in these copies; in checked studies unresolved V genes cover under half, and the rest lacks a known reason. Here the sample has about 2.3 million clones; just under 95% occur a single time. The ten top clones hold around 0.4% of the sample. Sequenced material: naive CD4+ T cells from PBMCs. In the paper's terms, the cell subset or site label means: CD45RA+ positively selected. The receptors come from a man between 18 and 35 years old in good health. Some clones in this sample may be carry-over from other donors' samples.

The CDR3, as DNA: TGTGCCAGTAGTGGCCGGGACAGGGCCCAAGGCTACACCTTC. Translating gives CASSGRDRAQGYTF. This chain joins TRBV19 and TRBJ1-2; the match to TRBD1 covers 9 bases. CDR1 and CDR2 (germline): LNHDA, SQIVND (reference sequence). CDR3 length equals 14 residues. Trimming at V came to 5 bases and at J to 8 bases, leaving 9 bases not matched to a gene. Full variable domain (remainder filled in from reference TRBV19 and TRBJ1-2): DGGITQSPKYLFRKEGQNVTLSCEQNLNHDAMYWYRQDPGQGLRLIYYSQIVNDFQKGDIAEGYSVSREKKESFPLTVTSAQKNPTAFYLCASSGRDRAQGYTFGSGTRLTVV.

As for this clone: The sample carries other DNA sequences with the same CDR3. V and J are TRBV12-5 and TRBJ2-5; TRBD2 matches at 9 bases. CDR1 and CDR2 from the germline V gene are LGHNT and FRNRAP. V lost 6 bases, J lost 1 base, and 3 bases stayed unmatched. The CDR3 has 14 amino acids. The CDR3 region is CASGLSGSQETQYF. The CDR3 coding sequence is TGTGCTAGTGGCCTTAGCGGGAGCCAAGAGACCCAGTACTTC.

This clone has just one count. The rearrangement uses TRBV28 and TRBJ1-3, with D possibly matching TRBD1 (6 bases). Germline V gene sequence: CDR1 MDHEN, CDR2 SYDVKM. V was clipped by 5 bases and J by 2 bases, with 13 bases between them. CDR3 length: 15 amino acids. CDR3 residues: CASSPGGRTGNTIYF. In nucleotides, the CDR3 is TGTGCCAGCAGTCCCGGGGGCAGGACTGGAAACACCATATATTTT.

This chain uses TRBV4-3 with TRBJ2-1, with a possible D match to TRBD1 (5 bases). The CDR3 consists of 15 residues. The germline V and J ends were trimmed by 0 bases and 9 bases, with 15 bases remaining between them. Germline V gene sequence: CDR1 LGHNA, CDR2 YSLEER. CDR3 nucleotide sequence: TGCGCCAGCAGCCAAGAGCGTGGGGCTTTGGGTGAGCAGTTCTTC. This translates into CASSQERGALGEQFF.

The rearrangement uses TRBV5-1 and TRBJ2-2; 7 bases agree with TRBD2. The germline V gene encodes CDR1 SGHRS and CDR2 YFSETQ. The CDR3 runs 15 residues. Losses at the gene ends were 4 bases for V and 4 bases for J; bases not matched to a gene: 7. The chain's CDR3 is CASSQRLASTGELFF. CDR3 sequence (DNA): TGCGCCAGCAGCCAGAGACTAGCTAGCACCGGGGAGCTGTTTTTT. Looking up the rest from reference TRBV5-1 and TRBJ2-2 gives the full variable domain: KAGVTQTPRYLIKTRGQQVTLSCSPISGHRSVSWYQQTPGQGLQFLFEYFSETQRNKGNFPGRFSGRQFSNSRSEMNVSTLELGDSALYLCASSQRLASTGELFFGEGSRLTVL.

The chain is built from TRBV30 and TRBJ2-1; possible D gene TRBD2, 6 bases. V shed 1 base and J shed 6 bases, with 10 bases lying between them. The CDR3 runs to 13 residues. Germline CDR1 is GTSNPN and CDR2 is SVGIG (reference sequence). The CDR3 here is CAWSAGLINEQFF. DNA for the CDR3: TGTGCCTGGAGTGCGGGACTTATCAATGAGCAGTTCTTC.

The chain uses TRBV13 and TRBJ2-7, with a weak D call TRBD2 (5 bases). This CDR3 spans 15 amino acids. Trimming stripped 5 bases from V and 3 bases from J, with 17 bases between. In germline, CDR1 is PRHDT, CDR2 FYEKMQ (reference sequence). The CDR3 sequence is CASSPWRRAVYEQYF. In nucleotides, the CDR3 is TGTGCCAGCAGCCCCTGGAGGCGGGCCGTCTACGAGCAGTACTTC.

The rearrangement joins TRBV6-5 to TRBJ1-2; TRBD1 is a possible D gene (6 bases). V was cut by 0 bases and J by 5 bases, with 10 bases left in between. Germline CDR1 reads MNHEY; CDR2 reads SVGAGI. The CDR3 contains 14 residues. CDR3 in DNA: TGTGCCAGCAGTTACTCTAGGGGGGATTATGGCTACACCTTC. Its protein product is CASSYSRGDYGYTF.

V and J are TRBV28 and TRBJ2-2, with 7 bases identical to TRBD2. This CDR3 is built from 15 residues. V shed 6 bases, J shed 0 bases, and the junction held 4 bases outside the gene matches. Per germline, CDR1 MDHEN and CDR2 SYDVKM. The CDR3 is CASRPGGSNTGELFF. The CDR3, as DNA: TGTGCCAGCAGGCCGGGAGGCTCGAACACCGGGGAGCTGTTTTTT. Variable domain in full (rest from reference TRBV28 and TRBJ2-2): DVKVTQSSRYLVKRTGEKVFLECVQDMDHENMFWYRQDPGLGLRLIYFSYDVKMKEKGDIPEGYSVSREKKERFSLILESASTNQTSMYLCASRPGGSNTGELFFGEGSRLTVL.

This clone was detected once. J is TRBJ2-1 and V is TRBV7-2; 7 bases are shared with TRBD2. Germline V gene sequence: CDR1 SGHTA, CDR2 FQGNSA. J gave up 5 bases and V 3 bases, and 7 bases lay outside the gene matches. This CDR3 comprises 15 residues. The CDR3 region has the DNA TGTGCCAGCAGCTTTAGCGGGTCGTTAAACAATGAGCAGTTCTTC. Residues: CASSFSGSLNNEQFF. Complete variable domain (other parts from reference TRBV7-2 and TRBJ2-1): GAGVSQSPSNKVTEKGKDVELRCDPISGHTALYWYRQSLGQGLEFLIYFQGNSAPDKSGLPSDRFSAERTGGSVSTLTIQRTQQEDSAVYLCASSFSGSLNNEQFFGPGTRLTVL.

The rearrangement links TRBV28 to TRBJ2-7, with D tentatively TRBD1 (7 bases). The V and J ends lost 8 bases and 1 base respectively, with 15 bases between them. CDR1 is MDHEN and CDR2 is SYDVKM in the germline V gene. The CDR3 covers 14 residues. Here the CDR3 reads CASRGTVHSYEQYF. CDR3 sequence (DNA): TGTGCCAGCCGGGGGACAGTACATTCCTACGAGCAGTACTTC.

The V call is TRBV6-6, the J call TRBJ1-5; D is uncertain. Trimming stripped 6 bases from V and 4 bases from J, with 4 bases between. Germline loops: CDR1 MNHNY, CDR2 SVGAGI (reference sequence). CDR3 length: 11 residues. The CDR3 DNA follows: TGTGCCAGCAGCCCTAATCAGCCCCAGCATTTT. This translates into CASSPNQPQHF.

V gene TRBV6-1 combines with J gene TRBJ1-1; D is possibly TRBD1 (6 bases). Per germline, CDR1 MNHNS and CDR2 SASEGT. The ends were cut back, 5 bases at V and 2 bases at J, with 15 bases in the middle. This CDR3 has 15 residues. The CDR3 region is CASSTRKQGNTEAFF. The DNA for the CDR3 is TGTGCCAGCAGTACCCGAAAACAGGGAAACACTGAAGCTTTCTTT.

This chain connects TRBV6-1 to TRBJ2-4; 7 bases are a match to TRBD2. Germline CDR1 reads MNHNS; CDR2 reads SASEGT. This CDR3 is 15 amino acids long. Trimming cost V 6 bases and J 7 bases; bases outside gene matches: 12. CDR3 bases: TGTGCCAGCAGCCGAAGCTCGGGAGGATCGAACATTCAGTACTTC. It yields the protein CASSRSSGGSNIQYF.

Points on this clone: The same CDR3 also results from other DNA sequences found in this sample. This chain connects TRBV9 to TRBJ2-1; TRBD1 or TRBD2 may be the D gene (5 bases each). Germline assignment: CDR1 SGDLS and CDR2 YYNGEE. Trimming left V 0 bases short and J 1 base short, with 5 bases between. This CDR3 is built from 14 residues. Written as DNA, the CDR3 is TGTGCCAGCAGCGTAGGGGGGTCCTACAATGAGCAGTTCTTC. This translates into CASSVGGSYNEQFF. The full variable domain, its missing parts supplied by reference TRBV9 and TRBJ2-1, is DSGVTQTPKHLITATGQRVTLRCSPRSGDLSVYWYQQSLDQGLQFLIQYYNGEERAKGNILERFSAQQFPDLHSELNLSSLELGDSALYFCASSVGGSYNEQFFGPGTRLTVL.

V gene TRBV7-6 combines with J gene TRBJ2-1; 7 bases match TRBD2. The CDR3 is 12 residues long. Looked up from germline, CDR1 is SGHVS and CDR2 is FNYEAQ. V was clipped by 5 bases and J by 7 bases; unmatched bases: 2. This CDR3 is CASSPGGNEQFF. The CDR3 bases are TGTGCCAGCAGCCCCGGGGGGAATGAGCAGTTCTTC.

The J gene is TRBJ2-3, the V gene TRBV18; D perhaps matches TRBD2 (6 bases). This CDR3 region has 14 residues. The V end was cut by 4 bases, the J end by 0 bases, with 8 bases between. Germline assignment: CDR1 KGHSH and CDR2 LQKENI. This CDR3 is CASSRGKSTDTQYF. CDR3 bases: TGTGCCAGCTCACGCGGGAAAAGCACAGATACGCAGTATTTT.

The V call is TRBV30, the J call TRBJ1-2, with D possibly matching TRBD1 (5 bases). V lost 7 bases, J lost 4 bases, and 16 bases lay in between. The CDR3 is 13 amino acids. Germline-derived CDR1 and CDR2 are GTSNPN and SVGIG (reference sequence). CDR3 amino acids: CALEGAKLYGYTF. CDR3 nucleotides: TGTGCCTTAGAAGGGGCTAAACTCTATGGCTACACCTTC.

The chain carries TRBV4-3 and TRBJ1-2, with D perhaps matching TRBD1 (6 bases). The CDR3 length is 15 residues. The ends were cut back, 4 bases at V and 4 bases at J, with 16 bases in the middle. Germline V gene sequence: CDR1 LGHNA, CDR2 YSLEER. The CDR3 reads CASSRSPGEVYGYTF. The CDR3 nucleotides are TGCGCCAGCAGCCGAAGCCCAGGGGAGGTCTATGGCTACACCTTC.

The chain joins TRBV7-9 to TRBJ1-3, with D perhaps matching TRBD1 (5 bases). V was pared by 3 bases and J by 3 bases, with 15 bases between. The germline CDR1 and CDR2 sequences are SEHNR and FQNEAQ (reference sequence). This CDR3 spans 16 amino acids. Here the CDR3 reads CASSFTGGADGNTIYF. The CDR3 DNA sequence: TGTGCCAGCAGCTTTACTGGAGGGGCGGATGGAAACACCATATATTTT.

The rearrangement links TRBV6-4 to TRBJ2-3; D might be TRBD2 (5 bases). The germline V gene has CDR1 MRHNA and CDR2 SNTAGT. V lost 6 bases, J lost 3 bases, and 16 bases lay in between. The CDR3 covers 15 residues. The CDR3 DNA sequence: TGTGCCAGCAGCCCGTCCGGGATGAGGACAGATACGCAGTATTTT. Translation gives CASSPSGMRTDTQYF.

J is TRBJ1-3 and V is TRBV25-1, with D unclear. The CDR3 length is 14 residues. Germline lookup yields CDR1 MGHDK and CDR2 SYGVNS. V shed 0 bases and J shed 4 bases, with 7 bases lying between them. The CDR3 nucleotides are TGTGCCAGCAGTGAATATGCGAGCGGAAACACCATATATTTT. It codes for CASSEYASGNTIYF.

This clone was picked up one time. The V gene is TRBV14, the J gene TRBJ1-1; the D gene is possibly TRBD1 (5 bases). This CDR3 is 12 amino acids long. Germline CDR1 and CDR2: SGHDN and FVKESK. Trimming took off 4 bases at V and 8 bases at J, with 11 bases between the two ends. The CDR3 DNA sequence: TGTGCCAGCAGCCTGGGACGGCTGGAAGCTTTCTTT. It yields the protein CASSLGRLEAFF.

The chain carries TRBV18 and TRBJ2-7; TRBD2 aligns across 7 bases. Per the germline V gene, CDR1 is KGHSH and CDR2 is LQKENI. The CDR3 runs 15 residues. The V and J ends lost 4 bases and 3 bases, in that order; junction bases with no gene match: 9. CDR3 DNA: TGTGCCAGCTCACAGGGAGGGCGTCCGGGCTACGAGCAGTACTTC. Translating gives CASSQGGRPGYEQYF.

The V and J genes are TRBV19 and TRBJ2-5; no firm D call. This CDR3 region has 14 residues. V gave up 5 bases and J gave up 4 bases, with 14 bases separating them. CDR1 is LNHDA, CDR2 SQIVND, per germline (reference sequence). The CDR3 region is CASSPHTYRETQYF. DNA of the CDR3: TGTGCCAGTAGTCCGCACACATACCGAGAGACCCAGTACTTC.

The chain has TRBV28 and TRBJ1-1; 11 bases are shared with TRBD1. The germline V gene has CDR1 MDHEN and CDR2 SYDVKM. V gave up 5 bases and J gave up 3 bases; unmatched junction bases: 8. This CDR3 has 16 residues. CDR3 in amino acids: CASSPQPGQGDTEAFF. Here the CDR3 DNA reads TGTGCCAGCAGTCCACAACCGGGACAGGGGGACACTGAAGCTTTCTTT.

A single count supports this clone. At one end, the junction sequence differs from germline, possibly due to a read error. This chain joins TRBV7-2 and TRBJ2-3, with D possibly matching TRBD2 (7 bases). The germline V gene encodes CDR1 SGHTA and CDR2 FQGNSA. The CDR3 has 14 amino acids. The CDR3 DNA sequence: TGTGCCAGCAGTGGGGGCGGGAGCAGAGATACGCAGTATTTT. Amino acids: CASSGGGSRDTQYF. Based on the CDR3 plus reference TRBV7-2 and TRBJ2-3, the full variable domain is GAGVSQSPSNKVTEKGKDVELRCDPISGHTALYWYRQSLGQGLEFLIYFQGNSAPDKSGLPSDRFSAERTGGSVSTLTIQRTQQEDSAVYLCASSGGGSRDTQYFGPGTRLTVL.

This chain uses TRBV30 with TRBJ2-3, with D possibly matching TRBD2 (7 bases). There are 16 residues in the CDR3. The germline CDR1 and CDR2 sequences are GTSNPN and SVGIG (reference sequence). V lost 0 bases to trimming and J lost 1 base, with 14 bases between them. Here the CDR3 DNA reads TGTGCCTGGAGTGTACTGGGGGGGGGCCGCACAGATACGCAGTATTTT. It encodes CAWSVLGGGRTDTQYF.

This clone was seen just once. The chain is built from TRBV6-1 and TRBJ2-7, with TRBD1 matching 7 bases. Germline CDR1 is MNHNS and CDR2 is SASEGT. This CDR3 has 14 amino acids. With 6 bases clipped from V and 2 bases from J, the junction kept 7 bases outside the gene matches. CDR3 nucleotide sequence: TGTGCCAGCAGCTCAACGGGACAGACCTACGAGCAGTACTTC. Amino acids: CASSSTGQTYEQYF.

The V and J genes are TRBV28 and TRBJ1-5; TRBD1 is a possible D gene (6 bases). The CDR3 is made up of 14 amino acids. The V and J ends lost 5 bases and 9 bases respectively, with 17 bases between them. Germline values: CDR1 MDHEN, CDR2 SYDVKM. CDR3 DNA: TGTGCCAGCAGTCCTCAGGGGCCCGTAAGGCCCCAGCATTTT. Translation: CASSPQGPVRPQHF.